The clone carrying this T cell receptor beta chain has ten or more counts. The antigen is undetermined. Patients included in sequencing had previously demonstrated CD8+CD57+ cell expansion by flow cytometry. The source of the sample is a study of CD8+CD57+ T cells in acquired aplastic anemia. Both TCR beta VDJ combination and CDR3 sequence profiling were carried out. Genomic DNA was the template for this profiling. A single record per CDR3 protein comes from TCRdb applying MiXCR to the reads. The sample lists hundreds of thousands of distinct CDR3 sequences, about a third seen once, with less than 0.85% in the top ten. Study-wide points: Approximately 30 was the count of CD8+ CDR3 sequences that patients shared with controls.

The origin of this receptor is a human donor with aplastic anemia. Sequenced input: sorted CD4+, CD8+, or CD8+CD57+ T cells (not recorded which) from PBMCs.

Here the CDR3 reads CSASLASRKYEQYF. In DNA, the CDR3 is TGCAGTGCTAGTCTGGCCTCGCGTAAGTACGAGCAGTACTTC. The rearrangement links TRBV20-1 to TRBJ2-7; no clear D. The germline CDR1 and CDR2 sequences are DFQATT and SNEGSKA (reference sequence). The CDR3 covers 14 residues. V lost 3 bases and J 4 bases, leaving 16 bases between the germline ends.